This TCR beta chain was sequenced in a study of early T cells in non-severe SARS-CoV-2 infection. For the study at large: From unsorted whole blood, bulk RNA was sequenced, and the chains remained unpaired.

In TCRdb, the 5' RACE reads were re-called with MiXCR into one record per CDR3 protein. The data contain tens of thousands of distinct CDR3 sequences, about 12% of them singletons. This clonotype showed up many times. Specimen: whole blood. This clonotype was obtained from an adult who was a healthcare worker with PCR-confirmed SARS-CoV-2 infection or an uninfected control (not recorded which).

The CDR3 loop is CAISGTPVAGNTIYF. The CDR3 region has the DNA TGTGCCATCAGTGGGACACCAGTGGCTGGAAACACCATATATTTT. This sequence joins TRBV10-3 and TRBJ1-3, with a tentative D call TRBD1 (5 bases). CDR3 length: 15 residues. With 4 bases removed from V and 2 bases from J, the gap between germline ends came to 12 bases. CDR1 ENHRY and CDR2 SYGVKD come from the germline V gene.